This T cell receptor beta chain derives from a study of Ad26.COV2.S vaccination and SARS-CoV-2 variants. About the study: Within the COV1001 Ad26.COV2.S trial arm, the donor was enrolled.

As regards this clone: Its target is unknown.

Sample treatment: around 19 received Ad26.COV2.S at low or high dose, single or two shots; 5 received placebo; per-sample allocation not given. Samples analyzed were those drawn on day 63 after the first vaccine or placebo injection. Per the germline V gene, CDR1 is LGHNA and CDR2 is YSLEER. The CDR3 extends over 18 amino acids. Trimming removed 4 bases at V and 1 base at J, with 20 bases between. The repertoire was sequenced with immunoSEQ multiplex PCR; TCRdb's copy has only in-frame clones and lacks some. In the table there are about 350,000 clones, 70% to 90% of which are singletons. Study results and limitations: Placebo recipients and vaccine recipients were similar in non-spike TCR breadth. Spike-specific TCR breadth ran higher among vaccine recipients than placebo recipients.

This TCR derives from a person aged 18-65 years who received the Ad26.COV2.S COVID-19 vaccine or a placebo. This chain uses TRBV4-3 with TRBJ2-1, with D perhaps TRBD2 (5 bases). The source was peripheral blood, collected in a trial of Ad26.COV2.S vaccine versus placebo. This chain's CDR3 is CASSLSGGSSRSYNEQFF. The DNA for the CDR3 is TGCGCCAGCAGCCTAAGTGGTGGGAGCAGCCGTTCCTACAATGAGCAGTTCTTC.